The 27 T cell receptor beta chains presented below share a single source sample, sequenced in a study of control samples from healthy donors and cancer patients. Profiled with immunoSEQ multiplex PCR; TCRdb holds only in-frame clones, not every one. The sample records around 190,000 clones, more than 80% being singletons. The sequencing input was blood. The origin of the receptors is a man aged 25-45 years in good health.

The chain has TRBV6-5 and TRBJ2-1, with TRBD1 matching over 9 bases. In germline, CDR1 is MNHEY, CDR2 SVGAGI. The CDR3 extends over 16 amino acids. V gave up 4 bases and J gave up 3 bases; unmatched junction bases: 7. As DNA, the CDR3 is TGTGCCAGCAGTTGGGGGTTGGGACAGGGCTACAATGAGCAGTTCTTC. Its translation is CASSWGLGQGYNEQFF.

Worth noting for this clone: Other DNA sequences in the sample encode the same CDR3. The genes are TRBV18 and TRBJ1-5; TRBD1 matches at 9 bases. This CDR3 has 14 residues. Germline assignment: CDR1 KGHSH and CDR2 LQKENI. V shed 3 bases and J 4 bases; nucleotides not matched to a gene: 1. The CDR3 coding sequence is TGTGCCAGCTCACCCGGACAGGGGAATCAGCCCCAGCATTTT. Translating gives CASSPGQGNQPQHF.

CDR3 sequence reads: CASSQDIDQPQHF. Here the CDR3 DNA reads TGTGCCAGCAGCCAAGATATTGATCAGCCCCAGCATTTT. This sequence joins TRBV4-2 and TRBJ1-5; no reliable D call. This CDR3 region has 13 residues. CDR1 LGHNA and CDR2 YNFKEQ come from the germline V gene. With 0 bases removed from V and 5 bases from J, the gap between germline ends came to 5 bases.

This sequence joins TRBV21-1 and TRBJ1-5. TRBV21-1 is a pseudogene segment. This CDR3 contains 18 residues. The CDR3 spells CASSRNKLAAVGGGPQHF. As DNA, the CDR3 is TGTGCCAGCAGCAGAAACAAGTTGGCAGCAGTCGGGGGAGGGCCCCAGCATTTT.

This rearrangement joins TRBV6-5 to TRBJ1-2; D unresolved. V was pared by 5 bases and J by 9 bases, with 19 bases between. This CDR3 has 14 amino acids. Germline lookup yields CDR1 MNHEY and CDR2 SVGAGI. The CDR3: CASSPDWTQFSYTF. The CDR3 nucleotides read TGTGCCAGCAGTCCAGATTGGACGCAGTTTAGCTACACCTTC.

V is TRBV18 and J is TRBJ2-7, with 7 bases identical to TRBD2. The CDR3 loop spans 14 amino acids. CDR1 is KGHSH and CDR2 is LQKENI in the germline V gene. Losses at the gene ends were 4 bases for V and 2 bases for J; bases not matched to a gene: 5. CDR3 nucleotide sequence: TGTGCCAGCTCACTTGGGGGGGAGGCCTACGAGCAGTACTTC. Residues: CASSLGGEAYEQYF.

The CDR3 DNA is TGTGCCAGCAGCGCGCGGGACAGGGATATATCTAACTATGGCTACACCTTC. Its protein is CASSARDRDISNYGYTF. This chain uses TRBV21-1 with TRBJ1-2; TRBD1 reflects the table's D call only, with no check against the DNA. TRBV21-1 is tagged as a pseudogene. The CDR3 runs 17 residues.

V gene TRBV10-2 combines with J gene TRBJ2-7; 14 bases agree with TRBD2. The trim removed 5 bases at V and 6 bases at J, leaving 9 bases unmatched. The CDR3 loop spans 16 amino acids. Germline-derived CDR1 and CDR2 are WSHSY and SAAADI. CDR3 bases: TGCGCCAGCAGTTGGCCCCCCGGGACTAGCGGGAGCGAGCAGTACTTC. Amino acids: CASSWPPGTSGSEQYF.

The chain links TRBV12-3 or TRBV12-4 to TRBJ2-1; the D call may be TRBD1 or TRBD2 (5 bases each). V lost 10 bases to trimming and J lost 6 bases, with 16 bases between them. The CDR3 consists of 13 residues. This chain's CDR3 is CATKTGRGNEQFF. CDR3 sequence (DNA): TGTGCCACCAAGACGGGGCGCGGCAATGAGCAGTTCTTC.

CDR3 residues: CASSHRGQGAGNTIYF. CDR3 sequence (DNA): TGTGCCAGCAGCCATCGTGGACAGGGGGCTGGAAACACCATATATTTT. J is TRBJ1-3 and V is TRBV9, with 10 bases lining up with TRBD1. The V and J ends lost 4 bases and 2 bases, in that order; junction bases with no gene match: 6. The CDR3 is 16 residues long. The germline gives CDR1 SGDLS, CDR2 YYNGEE.

The chain uses TRBV30 and TRBJ1-1; a weak D match, TRBD1 (6 bases). CDR1 and CDR2 (germline): GTSNPN, SVGIG (reference sequence). The CDR3 has 13 amino acids. Between the trimmed V and J ends, which lost 4 bases and 2 bases, there was a span of 11 bases. The CDR3 protein is CAWIKQGNTEAFF. CDR3 sequence (DNA): TGTGCCTGGATTAAACAGGGAAACACTGAAGCTTTCTTT.

The chain has TRBV12-5 and TRBJ2-3; 7 bases fit TRBD2. The ends lost 0 bases at V and 2 bases at J; junction bases unmatched: 11. The CDR3 is 18 residues long. CDR1 and CDR2 (germline): LGHNT, FRNRAP. This CDR3 is CASGLVASGGGFTDTQYF. As DNA, the CDR3 is TGTGCTAGTGGTTTGGTAGCATCCGGCGGGGGATTCACAGATACGCAGTATTTT.

The CDR3 protein is CASSEVPRPGADTEAFF. The CDR3 DNA is TGTGCCAGCAGTGAAGTGCCTCGTCCGGGGGCGGACACTGAAGCTTTCTTT. V gene TRBV6-1 combines with J gene TRBJ1-1; maybe TRBD1 (6 bases). V was pared by 1 base and J by 3 bases, with 18 bases between. Germline CDR1 is MNHNS and CDR2 is SASEGT. The CDR3 totals 17 residues.

The rearrangement joins TRBV6-5 to TRBJ2-1, with a weak D call TRBD2 (7 bases). The V gene's germline CDR1 is MNHEY and CDR2 SVGAGI. V was shortened by 2 bases and J by 1 base, with 12 bases between the two germline ends. CDR3 length equals 16 residues. The DNA for the CDR3 is TGTGCCAGCAGTTACGGGAGGGGGAAATCCTACAATGAGCAGTTCTTC. Encoded protein: CASSYGRGKSYNEQFF.

This sequence joins TRBV19 and TRBJ1-5; D uncertain. Germline assignment: CDR1 LNHDA and CDR2 SQIVND (reference sequence). CDR3 length equals 13 residues. Trimming pared 3 bases from V and 4 bases from J, leaving 7 bases between. In nucleotides, the CDR3 is TGTGCCAGTAGTATCAAGGCGAATCAGCCCCAGCATTTT. This gives the protein CASSIKANQPQHF.

V and J are TRBV15 and TRBJ1-6, with a weak D call TRBD1 (6 bases). V lost 0 bases and J lost 10, with 10 bases in between. Germline V CDR1 and CDR2: LNHNV, YYDKDF (reference sequence). The CDR3 is made up of 14 amino acids. The CDR3, as DNA: TGTGCCACCAGCAGAGACAGGGGTATCTCACCCCTCCACTTT. Translated, it gives CATSRDRGISPLHF.

This sequence joins TRBV3-1 (or the pseudogene TRBV3-2) and TRBJ1-1; D perhaps matches TRBD1 (5 bases). In germline, CDR1 is LGHDT, CDR2 YNNKEL (reference sequence). V lost 2 bases to trimming and J lost 8 bases, with 12 bases between them. CDR3 size: 13 residues. The CDR3 here is CASSQLEGREAFF. CDR3 nucleotides: TGTGCCAGCAGCCAATTGGAGGGACGCGAAGCTTTCTTT.

The gene calls are TRBV11-3 and TRBJ1-2; tentatively, D is TRBD1 (6 bases). The ends were cut back, 5 bases at V and 5 bases at J, with 27 bases in the middle. Germline V gene data show CDR1 as SGHNT and CDR2 as YENEEA. This CDR3 spans 18 amino acids. In nucleotides, the CDR3 is TGTGCCAGCAGCGAGATACCCGGACAGCCCGAGCGGGAGTATGGCTACACCTTC. It translates to CASSEIPGQPEREYGYTF. The whole variable domain, remainder taken from reference TRBV11-3 and TRBJ1-2, is EAGVVQSPRYKIIEKKQPVAFWCNPISGHNTLYWYLQNLGQGPELLIRYENEEAVDDSQLPKDRFSAERLKGVDSTLKIQPAELGDSAVYLCASSEIPGQPEREYGYTFGSGTRLTVV.

This rearrangement joins TRBV28 to TRBJ2-1, with D hard to call. Germline lookup yields CDR1 MDHEN and CDR2 SYDVKM. V was shortened by 5 bases and J by 0 bases, with 11 bases between the two germline ends. The CDR3 runs to 15 residues. The CDR3 loop reads CASSPRTSSYNEQFF. CDR3 nucleotide sequence: TGTGCCAGCAGTCCCCGGACGAGCTCCTACAATGAGCAGTTCTTC.

The V gene is TRBV9, the J gene TRBJ2-1; D remains ambiguous. The CDR3 extends over 14 amino acids. CDR1 is SGDLS, CDR2 YYNGEE, per germline. The germline V and J ends were trimmed by 2 bases and 7 bases, with 13 bases remaining between them. CDR3 sequence: CASSVSTTSNEQFF. CDR3 sequence (DNA): TGTGCCAGCAGCGTCAGCACGACTTCAAATGAGCAGTTCTTC.

The rearrangement joins TRBV3-1 (or the pseudogene TRBV3-2) to TRBJ2-5, with no clear D. Looked up from germline, CDR1 is LGHDT and CDR2 is YNNKEL (reference sequence). The CDR3 has 14 amino acids. V lost 0 bases to trimming and J lost 4 bases, with 9 bases between them. CDR3 coding DNA: TGTGCCAGCAGCCAAGAAGGAGAGCGAGAGACCCAGTACTTC. Translation: CASSQEGERETQYF.

The chain uses TRBV9 and TRBJ1-2; 8 bases are shared with TRBD1. The junction had 1 base not matched to a gene; V was cut back by 2 bases and J by 4 bases. Germline V gene data show CDR1 as SGDLS and CDR2 as YYNGEE. The CDR3 covers 13 residues. CDR3 DNA: TGTGCCAGCAGCGTCGGACAGGGCTATGGCTACACCTTC. As protein: CASSVGQGYGYTF.

Only a few counts were recorded for this clone. The rearrangement links TRBV14 to TRBJ1-2; TRBD1 is a possible D gene (6 bases). This CDR3 is built from 13 residues. The ends were cut back, 0 bases at V and 8 bases at J, with 10 bases in the middle. Germline V CDR1 and CDR2: SGHDN, FVKESK. The CDR3 DNA sequence: TGTGCCAGCAGCCAAGAGAGGGGGGGCGGCTACACCTTC. Protein product: CASSQERGGGYTF.

The chain is built from TRBV19 and TRBJ2-1, with 11 positions matching TRBD2. This CDR3 is built from 15 residues. Germline CDR1 reads LNHDA; CDR2 reads SQIVND (reference sequence). V shed 6 bases, J shed 9 bases, and the junction held 10 bases outside the gene matches. The CDR3 reads CASRTSGTGRSEQFF. The DNA for the CDR3 is TGTGCCAGTAGGACTAGCGGGACGGGGCGCTCTGAGCAGTTCTTC.

The rearrangement joins TRBV27 to TRBJ2-2, with 7 bases identical to TRBD2. The CDR3 is made up of 14 amino acids. Germline loops: CDR1 MNHEY, CDR2 SMNVEV (reference sequence). J gave up 4 bases and V 2 bases, and 1 base lay outside the gene matches. The CDR3 loop is CASSLGGGTGELFF. For the CDR3, the DNA is TGTGCCAGCAGTTTAGGCGGGGGCACCGGGGAGCTGTTTTTT.

This chain links TRBV6-5 with TRBJ1-5; D may be TRBD1 (6 bases). The CDR3 totals 13 residues. V lost 5 bases and J lost 6, with 11 bases in between. From germline, CDR1 is MNHEY and CDR2 SVGAGI. Here the CDR3 reads CASSSGGGQPQHF. The CDR3 region has the DNA TGTGCCAGCAGTAGTGGGGGCGGTCAGCCCCAGCATTTT.

The chain is built from TRBV4-2 and TRBJ1-2, with D perhaps matching TRBD1 (5 bases). V was shortened by 1 base and J by 4 bases, with 7 bases between the two germline ends. The CDR3 length is 13 residues. CDR1 LGHNA and CDR2 YNFKEQ come from the germline V gene. CDR3 residues: CASSQVDTYGYTF. CDR3 DNA sequence: TGTGCCAGCAGCCAAGTGGACACCTATGGCTACACCTTC.